Listed below are T cell receptor beta chains from one sample, sequenced in a study of regulatory T cells in long-lasting Graves disease. TCRdb used MiXCR to reprocess the multiplex PCR reads, holding one entry per CDR3 protein. The repertoire includes around 360,000 distinct CDR3 sequences, roughly 16% of them detected once, and 20% sits in the top ten. These data also featured in a second study, about T cells in Graves' hyperthyroidism and ophthalmopathy.

The specimen comprised peripheral blood mononuclear cells (PBMCs), sampled at new diagnosis, from a patient treated with antithyroid drugs. These receptor sequences come from a woman aged 18-29 years with Graves disease. CDR3s include the opening cysteine and the closing phenylalanine or tryptophan. The D gene is left open where the match is weak. The listing skips clone size in some rows; elsewhere it reads once, few, many or a size class.

NA,TRBJ1-6,16,many,TRBV7-8,CASSLDVGSYNSPLHF,TGTGCCAGCAGCTTAGACGTTGGGTCCTATAATTCACCCCTCCACTTT
TRBD1,TRBJ1-5,18,few,TRBV6-1,CASSEAEGTGWSNQPQHF,TGTGCCAGCAGTGAAGCGGAGGGGACAGGCTGGAGCAATCAGCCCCAGCATTTT
TRBD1,TRBJ2-7,14,many,TRBV2,CASKGGQVTYEQYF,TGTGCCAGCAAGGGGGGACAGGTGACCTACGAGCAGTACTTC
TRBD1,TRBJ1-1,14,NA,TRBV12-3/TRBV12-4,CASGGDRVNTEAFF,TGTGCCAGCGGAGGGGACAGAGTGAACACTGAAGCTTTCTTT
NA,TRBJ1-3,16,few,TRBV4-2,CASSQDPGESGNTIYF,TGTGCCAGCAGCCAAGATCCCGGGGAGTCTGGAAACACCATATATTTT
TRBD2,TRBJ2-7,17,many,TRBV28,CASSSPEGGFSRYEQYF,TGTGCCAGCAGTTCCCCAGAGGGAGGGTTTAGTAGGTACGAGCAGTACTTC
NA,TRBJ1-2,13,NA,TRBV28,CASSFVRGYGYTF,TGTGCCAGCAGTTTTGTGAGGGGCTATGGCTACACCTTC
NA,TRBJ1-1,12,many,TRBV28,CASSQHPTEAFF,TGTGCCAGCAGTCAACATCCCACTGAAGCTTTCTTT
TRBD2,TRBJ2-1,14,NA,TRBV12-3/TRBV12-4,CASSAAGGRNEQFF,TGTGCCAGCAGCGCAGCGGGGGGGCGTAATGAGCAGTTCTTC
NA,TRBJ2-7,18,NA,TRBV3-1,CASSQDNYRMLSSYEQYF,TGTGCCAGCAGCCAAGATAATTATAGGATGTTAAGCTCCTACGAGCAGTACTTC
TRBD2,TRBJ2-1,17,NA,TRBV11-2,CASSQTSGSVSYNEQFF,TGTGCCAGCAGCCAGACTAGCGGGAGCGTATCCTACAATGAGCAGTTCTTC
NA,TRBJ2-2,16,many,TRBV3-1,CASSPQGPEVTGELFF,TGTGCCAGCAGCCCACAGGGTCCGGAGGTCACCGGGGAGCTGTTTTTT
NA,TRBJ2-2,15,NA,TRBV19,CASSLGRFNTGELFF,TGTGCCAGTAGTTTGGGACGGTTTAACACCGGGGAGCTGTTTTTT
TRBD1,TRBJ2-5,13,few,TRBV5-6,CASSSQGLETQYF,TGTGCCAGCAGCTCACAGGGGCTAGAGACCCAGTACTTC
NA,TRBJ2-1,18,many,TRBV7-6,CASSLSSRPLAPGNEQFF,TGTGCCAGCAGCTTGTCATCCCGCCCGCTAGCGCCGGGAAATGAGCAGTTCTTC
TRBD1,TRBJ1-5,16,many,TRBV2,CASRPDRGNSNQPQHF,TGTGCCAGCAGACCCGACAGGGGGAATAGCAATCAGCCCCAGCATTTT
TRBD2,TRBJ2-3,18,few,TRBV9,CASSPLFRLAGESDTQYF,TGTGCCAGCAGCCCCCTATTCCGACTAGCGGGTGAATCAGATACGCAGTATTTT
TRBD2,TRBJ2-7,14,many,TRBV29-1,CSVVLASGPYEQYF,TGCAGCGTTGTCTTGGCTAGCGGGCCCTACGAGCAGTACTTC
NA,TRBJ1-2,15,few,TRBV5-1,CASSLAGGQGYGYTF,TGCGCCAGCAGCTTGGCTGGGGGGCAGGGCTATGGCTACACCTTC
TRBD2,TRBJ2-3,16,many,TRBV27,CASSLGTSGATDTQYF,TGTGCCAGCAGTTTAGGGACTAGCGGGGCGACAGATACGCAGTATTTT
NA,TRBJ1-2,12,many,TRBV29-1,CSVDNRFNGYTF,TGCAGCGTTGATAACAGGTTTAATGGCTACACCTTC
TRBD1,TRBJ2-6,16,many,TRBV6-1,CASRRTGGSGANVLTF,TGTGCCAGCAGACGGACAGGGGGCTCTGGGGCCAACGTCCTGACTTTC
TRBD2,TRBJ2-5,19,many,TRBV6-5,CASSSRGTSGKGWRETQYF,TGTGCCAGCAGTTCGAGGGGGACTAGCGGGAAGGGGTGGAGGGAGACCCAGTACTTC
NA,TRBJ2-1,14,NA,TRBV30,CAWSVTGKVNEQFF,TGTGCCTGGAGTGTAACGGGAAAGGTCAATGAGCAGTTCTTC
NA,TRBJ2-1,12,many,TRBV5-6,CASSPDSNEQFF,TGTGCCAGCAGCCCGGACAGTAATGAGCAGTTCTTC
TRBD1,TRBJ2-7,14,many,TRBV6-2/TRBV6-3,CASRDGQGAGEQYF,TGTGCCAGCAGAGATGGACAGGGGGCGGGAGAGCAGTACTTC
NA,TRBJ1-4,15,many,TRBV12-3/TRBV12-4,CASSLVPGASEKLFF,TGTGCCAGCAGTTTAGTGCCGGGGGCATCAGAAAAACTGTTTTTT
NA,TRBJ2-7,13,many,TRBV20-1,CSARGGTIYEQYF,TGCAGTGCTAGAGGCGGGACCATATACGAGCAGTACTTC